Reported below is one T cell receptor (beta chain). Libraries were prepared by immunoSEQ multiplex PCR; TCRdb keeps only in-frame clonotypes and omits some of them. The sample includes 85,000 to 110,000 clones, 91% seen only once; the top ten take roughly 44%. This specimen belongs to a study of T cell responses to AZD1222 COVID-19 vaccine. The CDR3 loop spans 13 amino acids. Germline loops: CDR1 MNHEY, CDR2 SVGAGI. Trimming took 7 bases from V and 2 from J; bases not matched to a gene: 4. The gene calls are TRBV6-5 and TRBJ2-5; 7 nucleotides line up with TRBD2. Material: peripheral blood, obtained on day 0 of AZD1222 vaccination. This TCR was recovered from an adult in good health. CDR3: CASTGTNQETQYF. The CDR3 DNA sequence: TGTGCCAGCACCGGGACTAATCAAGAGACCCAGTACTTC.